This TCR beta chain was documented in a study of T cells after yellow fever vaccination (dated by TCRdb to about 2019). About the full investigation: The SMART-Seq v4 Ultra Low Input RNA kit was used to prepare libraries from fractions with low cell numbers. Bulk TCR alpha and beta repertoires were sequenced longitudinally to track T-cell clones before and after primary and booster YFV17D yellow fever vaccination. Two healthy male donors, one aged 18 to 30 and one aged 30 to 40 years, made up the cohort. Blood samples were taken at several timepoints before and after primary and secondary immunization, and bulk PBMC replicates and cell subsets were isolated. Results and caveats for the whole study, not just this receptor: After the booster, most of the clones that had expanded following primary vaccination were detected again (almost 98% of CD4 and around 87% of CD8), which suggests that memory was broadly maintained. Because only a couple of donors were included in the study, the extent to which the findings can be generalized is limited. Because abundant contaminating clonotypes from the bulk population could be contained in FACS-sorted repertoires, computational filtering was required. The secondary T-cell response was weaker than the primary response but faster, peaking on day 5 instead of day 15. A small fraction of clonotypes showed up in both the CD4 and CD8 compartments, probably as a result of convergent recombination.

The CDR3 contains 15 residues, cysteine and phenylalanine counted. The DNA shown is the 45-base CDR3, in frame from base 1. Here V drops 6 bases and J drops 3 bases, and the junction holds 5 bases not matched to any gene. As encoded in the germline V gene, CDR1 is MNHNS while CDR2 is SASEGT. This clonotype has just a few counts. Its antigen is not yet known. No much larger clone is present one base from it, and per-base qualities are unavailable. The treatment or condition tag for this specimen amounts to: live attenuated yellow fever vaccine strain. At every blood-draw timepoint, two biological replicates of bulk PBMCs were collected. A standard Ficoll-Paque protocol was used to isolate PBMCs from peripheral blood. RNA was extracted with TriZol from bulk PBMCs, CD4 and CD8 fractions, and dextramer-positive and dextramer-negative fractions. Synthesis of TCR cDNA relied on 5'RACE template switching, a step that introduced a universal primer site along with unique molecular identifiers. Priming of cDNA synthesis was performed from both the TCR alpha and TCR beta constant segments. Two PCR steps were used to amplify libraries, with sample barcodes and sequencing adapters being added in the second step. Sequencing of libraries was performed on Illumina HiSeq 2500 (2x100 bp) or NovaSeq (2x150 bp). The authors' pipeline ran thus. Demultiplexing of reads and collapsing into UMI consensus sequences were performed with MIGEC, and V(D)J alignment was carried out with MiXCR. Using edgeR on replicate PBMC samples, clonotypes were called vaccine-responding if FDR was below 0.01 and the log2 fold change was above 5 up to day 15. Each bulk clonotype was labeled CD4 or CD8 based on which sequenced repertoire, CD4 or CD8, contained the clonotype at higher abundance. TCRdb trimmed public reads at Q25 via fastp, called clones via MiXCR and kept in-frame beta chains. Rows are unified per CDR3 protein, each entry keeping the most common DNA and genes. The authors' filters were not applied to this entry. The sample table lists more than 350,000 distinct CDR3 sequences, under 14% of them with a count of one. The ten largest make up roughly 18% of the sample.

Sequencing was performed on PBMCs, taken on the day of the first yellow fever vaccination. This sequence was found in a man aged 18-30 years who received the YFV17D yellow fever vaccine. The chain is made from TRBV6-1 and TRBJ2-2; TRBD2 matches 9 bases in the middle. The sequenced DNA: TGTGCCAGCAGCCCCTTAGCGGGGGACACCGGGGAGCTGTTTTTT. The encoded protein is CASSPLAGDTGELFF.